Below are 20 T cell receptor beta chains sequenced from a single sample in a study of shared clonotypes between healthy human individuals. Assay: immunoSEQ multiplex PCR; the TCRdb copy retains only in-frame clones and omits some. The sample has approximately 740,000 clones; less than 85% are singletons. The material sequenced was memory CD4+ T cells sorted from blood. Described subset: CD45RA-negative fraction. The receptor source for this set is a woman younger than 45 in good health.

The gene calls are TRBV11-1 and TRBJ1-1; the D gene is possibly TRBD1 (5 bases). The CDR3 spans 15 residues. Trimming removed 1 base at V and 1 base at J, with 10 bases between. Per the germline V gene, CDR1 is SGHAT and CDR2 is FQDESV (reference sequence). The CDR3 region is CASSLGGGANTEAFF. In nucleotides, the CDR3 is TGTGCCAGCAGCTTAGGAGGAGGGGCGAACACTGAAGCTTTCTTT.

The rearrangement uses TRBV28 and TRBJ1-1; D call uncertain. V was trimmed by 5 bases and J by 1 base, leaving 11 bases between them. CDR3 length: 14 residues. Looked up from germline, CDR1 is MDHEN and CDR2 is SYDVKM. The CDR3 DNA follows: TGTGCCAGCAGTGCCCGGGGAAGGAACACTGAAGCTTTCTTT. Amino acid sequence: CASSARGRNTEAFF.

A word on this clone: A much more abundant neighbour one base away suggests this may be a read error. The chain employs TRBV7-2 and TRBJ2-3; D gene unclear. Trimming shortened V by 5 bases and J by 1 base, and 4 bases separated the two germline ends. The CDR3 consists of 12 residues. Germline CDR1 is SGHTA and CDR2 is FQGNSA. CDR3 residues: CASSGGTDTQYF. For the CDR3, the DNA is TGTGCCAGCAGCGGCGGCACAGATACGCAGTATTTT.

The rearrangement uses TRBV2 and TRBJ2-5; 10 bases are shared with TRBD1. The CDR3 runs 14 residues. Trimming took 6 bases from V and 5 from J; bases not matched to a gene: 6. Germline V CDR1 and CDR2: SNHLY, FYNNEI. This CDR3 is CASSRTGGSETQYF. The CDR3 DNA is TGTGCCAGCAGCCGGACAGGGGGGTCGGAGACCCAGTACTTC.

The gene calls are TRBV28 and TRBJ2-3, with 8 bases that match TRBD2. CDR1 and CDR2 from the germline V gene are MDHEN and SYDVKM. V lost 2 bases, J lost 2 bases, and 3 bases stayed unmatched. The CDR3 has 15 residues. CDR3 amino acids: CASSLGTRDTDTQYF. DNA of the CDR3: TGTGCCAGCAGTTTAGGGACTAGGGACACAGATACGCAGTATTTT.

V usage is TRBV5-6 and J usage is TRBJ2-1; 11 nucleotides align to TRBD2. The J segment lost 6 bases and the V segment lost 4 bases, leaving 9 bases of the junction unmatched. The CDR3 contains 16 residues. Germline CDR1 is SGHDT and CDR2 is YYEEEE. CDR3 sequence reads: CASSKIAGGRPNEQFF. The CDR3 coding sequence is TGTGCCAGCAGCAAAATAGCGGGAGGGAGGCCCAATGAGCAGTTCTTC.

J is TRBJ1-2 and V is TRBV28; tentatively, D is TRBD1 (5 bases). CDR3 size: 14 residues. V dropped 5 bases and J dropped 3 bases, with 13 bases sitting between them. Germline V gene data show CDR1 as MDHEN and CDR2 as SYDVKM. The CDR3 DNA sequence: TGTGCCAGCAGTGGACAATTCCGGGACTATGGCTACACCTTC. Its protein is CASSGQFRDYGYTF.

This chain joins TRBV19 and TRBJ1-1; a possible D gene is TRBD1 (5 bases). The CDR3 is 12 amino acids. Germline CDR1 is LNHDA and CDR2 is SQIVND (reference sequence). Trimming removed 6 bases from V and 6 bases from J, with 11 bases in between. CDR3 amino acids: CASRSGWAEAFF. The CDR3 DNA is TGTGCCAGTAGATCAGGGTGGGCTGAAGCTTTCTTT.

This clone was seen only a few times. The CDR3 nucleotides read TGTGCCAGCAGCGAAAGGGGGTTTGAAGCTTTCTTT. It is translated as CASSERGFEAFF. The chain links TRBV7-9 to TRBJ1-1; possibly TRBD1 for D (6 bases). This CDR3 has 12 residues. Trimming removed 5 bases from V and 7 bases from J, with 11 bases in between. The germline CDR1 and CDR2 sequences are SEHNR and FQNEAQ (reference sequence).

This chain connects TRBV7-2 to TRBJ2-1, with TRBD2 matching over 13 bases. With 5 bases clipped from V and 4 bases from J, the junction kept 5 bases outside the gene matches. The CDR3 consists of 16 residues. The germline CDR1 and CDR2 sequences are SGHTA and FQGNSA. The CDR3 region has the DNA TGTGCCAGCAGCGCGACGGGACTAGCGGGGTACAATGAGCAGTTCTTC. Translated: CASSATGLAGYNEQFF.

The chain has TRBV30 and TRBJ1-1, with D perhaps TRBD1 (5 bases). There are 12 residues in the CDR3. V was clipped by 4 bases and J by 4 bases, with 10 bases between them. Germline loops: CDR1 GTSNPN, CDR2 SVGIG (reference sequence). The CDR3 coding sequence is TGTGCCTGGACATACGGGGGCACTGAAGCTTTCTTT. Translation gives CAWTYGGTEAFF.

On this clone itself: Additional DNA sequences in this sample encode the identical CDR3. This sequence joins TRBV29-1 and TRBJ2-7; TRBD1 aligns across 10 bases. Germline V gene lookup returns CDR1 SQVTM and CDR2 ANQGSEA. Unmatched junction bases numbered 6, after V lost 6 bases and J lost 1 base. The CDR3 extends over 14 amino acids. The chain's CDR3 is CSVVPGQGSYEQYF. In DNA, the CDR3 is TGCAGCGTCGTCCCGGGACAGGGGTCCTACGAGCAGTACTTC.

The rearrangement joins TRBV9 to TRBJ1-3; D uncertain. From germline, CDR1 is SGDLS and CDR2 YYNGEE. V lost 3 bases and J 4 bases, leaving 11 bases between the germline ends. This CDR3 has 14 residues. The CDR3 coding sequence is TGTGCCAGCAGCGCCCGGTCTACCGGAAACACCATATATTTT. It is translated as CASSARSTGNTIYF. The full variable domain, rest sourced from reference TRBV9 and TRBJ1-3, is DSGVTQTPKHLITATGQRVTLRCSPRSGDLSVYWYQQSLDQGLQFLIQYYNGEERAKGNILERFSAQQFPDLHSELNLSSLELGDSALYFCASSARSTGNTIYFGEGSWLTVV.

This clone was counted only a few times. This sequence joins TRBV20-1 and TRBJ2-1; a weak D match, TRBD2 (5 bases). The CDR3 is made up of 11 amino acids. CDR1 and CDR2 from the germline V gene are DFQATT and SNEGSKA (reference sequence). V lost 3 bases, J lost 8 bases, and 8 bases lay in between. The CDR3 DNA reads as TGCAGTGCTAGCCCGGGGTATGAGCAGTTCTTC. Translation gives CSASPGYEQFF.

The chain employs TRBV7-9 and TRBJ2-7; D call uncertain. The germline V gene has CDR1 SEHNR and CDR2 FQNEAQ (reference sequence). V lost 2 bases, J lost 5 bases, and 10 bases lay in between. The CDR3 consists of 13 residues. CDR3 in DNA: TGTGCCAGCAGCTTAACATCGCGCGACGAGCAGTACTTC. It is translated as CASSLTSRDEQYF.

The chain is built from TRBV5-8 and TRBJ2-5, with D perhaps TRBD2 (5 bases). Germline V CDR1 and CDR2: SGHTS, YDEGEE. The CDR3 extends over 16 amino acids. Between the trimmed V and J ends, which lost 1 base and 0 bases, there was a span of 13 bases. In nucleotides, the CDR3 is TGTGCCAGCAGCTTGACCCGGACGGGGTACCAAGAGACCCAGTACTTC. Residues: CASSLTRTGYQETQYF.

CDR3 in DNA: TGTGCCAGCAGCTTTAGCGGGAACACCGGGGAGCTGTTTTTT. This codes for CASSFSGNTGELFF. This chain joins TRBV7-7 and TRBJ2-2; D is perhaps TRBD2 (6 bases). The germline V gene has CDR1 SSHAT and CDR2 FNYEAQ (reference sequence). This CDR3 region has 14 residues. Trimming stripped 3 bases from V and 1 base from J, with 6 bases between.

This clone came up a few times. The genes are TRBV19 and TRBJ2-1; D gene ambiguous. In germline, CDR1 is LNHDA, CDR2 SQIVND (reference sequence). The CDR3 spans 13 residues. V lost 5 bases to trimming and J lost 7 bases, with 12 bases between them. The chain's CDR3 is CASSPPVTNEQFF. CDR3 nucleotides: TGTGCCAGTAGTCCGCCAGTTACGAATGAGCAGTTCTTC. The complete variable domain, with remaining parts taken from reference TRBV19 and TRBJ2-1, reads DGGITQSPKYLFRKEGQNVTLSCEQNLNHDAMYWYRQDPGQGLRLIYYSQIVNDFQKGDIAEGYSVSREKKESFPLTVTSAQKNPTAFYLCASSPPVTNEQFFGPGTRLTVL.

The gene calls are TRBV7-9 and TRBJ2-4, with 9 bases lining up with TRBD1. CDR1 is SEHNR, CDR2 FQNEAQ, per germline (reference sequence). This CDR3 is 17 amino acids long. V dropped 4 bases and J dropped 1; count of bases not matched to a gene: 8. The CDR3 DNA follows: TGTGCCAGCAGCTCAAACAGGGGGCTGTCGGCCAAAAACATTCAGTACTTC. It is translated as CASSSNRGLSAKNIQYF.

About this clone itself: Different DNA sequences within this sample yield the same CDR3. V is TRBV20-1 and J is TRBJ1-3, with D tentatively TRBD1 (5 bases). Trimming removed 6 bases from V and 4 bases from J, with 7 bases in between. The CDR3 consists of 11 residues. CDR1 is DFQATT and CDR2 is SNEGSKA in the germline V gene (reference sequence). The CDR3 coding sequence is TGCAGTGCATACAGGGGAAACACCATATATTTT. Amino acids: CSAYRGNTIYF.